These T cell receptor beta chains were read from a single sample in a study of blood T cell repertoires in COVID-19. Clones were sequenced by immunoSEQ multiplex PCR, and TCRdb holds only the in-frame ones, with some missing. The data show hundreds of thousands of clones, about four fifths seen once. Sequencing was carried out using peripheral blood. Source of these receptors: a woman older than 75 with COVID-19, enrolled during active disease. CDR3s include the opening cysteine and the closing phenylalanine or tryptophan. The D gene is left open where the match is weak. Size values are once, few and many counts, or a class for expanded clones, and some rows have none.

-,TRBJ1-4,15,-,TRBV5-4,CASSLDRRRNEKLFF,TGTGCCAGCAGCTTGGACAGGCGCCGGAATGAAAAACTGTTTTTT
once,TRBJ2-2,17,-,TRBV9,CASSVLGPGGRSGELFF,TGTGCCAGCAGCGTCTTAGGGCCGGGGGGCAGGTCCGGGGAGCTGTTTTTT
-,TRBJ2-5,14,-,TRBV5-1,CASSSLTGRETQYF,TGCGCCAGCAGCTCCTTAACAGGGAGAGAGACCCAGTACTTC
-,TRBJ2-4,16,-,TRBV2,CASGSGKAVGENIQYF,TGTGCCAGCGGCAGTGGGAAGGCCGTCGGGGAAAACATTCAGTACTTC
-,TRBJ2-7,15,TRBD1,TRBV6-6,CASSYRQGASYEQYF,TGTGCCAGCAGTTACCGGCAGGGGGCATCTTACGAGCAGTACTTC
-,TRBJ2-5,13,-,TRBV11-3,CASSPPGSETQYF,TGTGCCAGCAGCCCTCCCGGGAGTGAGACCCAGTACTTC
-,TRBJ1-2,17,TRBD1,TRBV19,CASSSGPWTGRNYGYTF,TGTGCCAGTAGTTCAGGCCCCTGGACAGGCCGTAACTATGGCTACACCTTC
-,TRBJ2-7,14,-,TRBV5-5,CASSPLGSSYEQYF,TGTGCCAGCAGCCCCCTTGGGAGCTCCTACGAGCAGTACTTC
-,TRBJ2-1,15,TRBD2,TRBV6-5,CASSKASSGRNEQFF,TGTGCCAGCAGTAAGGCGTCTAGCGGGAGGAATGAGCAGTTCTTC
-,TRBJ1-1,11,TRBD1,TRBV20-1,CSYRGNTEAFF,TGCAGCTACAGGGGGAACACTGAAGCTTTCTTT
-,TRBJ2-3,15,TRBD2,TRBV5-1,CASSPSGGSTDTQYF,TGCGCCAGCAGCCCTAGCGGGGGAAGCACAGATACGCAGTATTTT
-,TRBJ1-2,16,-,TRBV7-9,CASSSERGSSSYGYTF,TGTGCCAGCAGCTCCGAACGGGGGAGTTCATCCTATGGCTACACCTTC
-,TRBJ2-1,15,TRBD1,TRBV5-8,CASSYPGQGYNEQFF,TGTGCCAGCAGCTATCCTGGACAGGGTTACAATGAGCAGTTCTTC
few,TRBJ1-2,13,TRBD1,TRBV10-3,CAAWTGIGNGYTF,TGTGCCGCCTGGACAGGGATCGGGAATGGCTACACCTTC
-,TRBJ1-2,13,TRBD1,TRBV10-3,CATSRGQGNGYTF,TGTGCCACTTCAAGGGGACAGGGTAATGGCTACACCTTC
once,TRBJ1-5,13,TRBD1,TRBV5-5,CASSLQGDQPQHF,TGTGCCAGCAGCTTGCAGGGGGATCAGCCCCAGCATTTT
once,TRBJ2-3,15,TRBD1,TRBV7-9,CASSADGQGADTQYF,TGTGCCAGCAGCGCCGACGGACAGGGGGCAGATACGCAGTATTTT
-,TRBJ1-4,15,-,TRBV5-1,CASSLTGMFGEKLFF,TGCGCCAGCAGCTTGACAGGGATGTTCGGTGAAAAACTGTTTTTT
-,TRBJ2-7,14,TRBD1,TRBV6-5,CASSYSRTGHEQYF,TGTGCCAGCAGTTACTCGAGGACAGGCCACGAGCAGTACTTC
-,TRBJ2-7,15,TRBD1,TRBV7-6,CASSLDNRGTYEQYF,TGTGCCAGCAGCTTAGACAACAGGGGAACCTACGAGCAGTACTTC
-,TRBJ2-4,13,TRBD1,TRBV5-4,CASSQDRGNIQYF,TGTGCCAGCAGCCAGGACAGGGGAAACATTCAGTACTTC
-,TRBJ1-2,12,-,TRBV7-2,CASSLATEGYTF,TGTGCCAGCAGCTTAGCAACAGAAGGCTACACCTTC
-,TRBJ2-1,14,TRBD1,TRBV29-1,CSVKGAPTYNEQFF,TGCAGCGTTAAGGGGGCACCGACCTACAATGAGCAGTTCTTC
-,TRBJ2-5,15,-,TRBV11-2,CASSLGVAHQETQYF,TGTGCCAGCAGCTTAGGGGTAGCACACCAAGAGACCCAGTACTTC
-,TRBJ2-1,15,-,TRBV5-1,CASSSRGSSYNEQFF,TGCGCCAGCAGCAGCCGGGGGAGCTCCTACAATGAGCAGTTCTTC
-,TRBJ1-5,15,-,TRBV4-1,CASSRSGTSNQPQHF,TGCGCCAGCAGCCGCTCCGGGACAAGCAATCAGCCCCAGCATTTT
-,TRBJ1-1,15,-,TRBV6-5,CASSFWEGGNTEAFF,TGTGCCAGCAGCTTTTGGGAGGGGGGGAACACTGAAGCTTTCTTT
-,TRBJ2-5,12,TRBD2,TRBV5-1,CASSLAGETQYF,TGCGCCAGCAGCTTAGCGGGGGAGACCCAGTACTTC
-,TRBJ2-3,15,-,TRBV4-3,CASSQDSRGTDTQYF,TGCGCCAGCAGCCAAGATAGTAGAGGCACAGATACGCAGTATTTT
-,TRBJ2-7,13,-,TRBV7-2,CASSLVRSYEQYF,TGTGCCAGCAGCTTAGTCAGATCCTACGAGCAGTACTTC
-,TRBJ2-7,16,TRBD2,TRBV9,CASSFSPGLAAQEQYF,TGTGCCAGCAGCTTCTCACCGGGACTAGCGGCTCAGGAGCAGTACTTC
-,TRBJ2-3,17,TRBD2,TRBV14,CASSQLLRGGFLDTQYF,TGTGCCAGCAGCCAACTCCTCCGGGGGGGATTCTTAGATACGCAGTATTTT
-,TRBJ1-4,14,TRBD1,TRBV28,CASSFRQGLEKLFF,TGTGCCAGCAGTTTTAGACAGGGTCTCGAAAAACTGTTTTTT
-,TRBJ2-2,18,TRBD2,TRBV7-3,CASSPPGLAGGPTGELFF,TGTGCCAGCAGCCCCCCGGGACTAGCGGGAGGGCCGACCGGGGAGCTGTTTTTT
-,TRBJ1-2,12,TRBD1,TRBV30,CAFTDRVYGYTF,TGTGCCTTCACGGACAGGGTCTATGGCTACACCTTC
-,TRBJ2-2,14,-,TRBV4-3,CASSQDPGAGELFF,TGCGCCAGCAGCCAAGATCCGGGAGCCGGGGAGCTGTTTTTT
-,TRBJ2-2,14,TRBD2,TRBV4-1,CASSTSGITGELFF,TGCGCCAGCAGCACTAGCGGGATCACCGGGGAGCTGTTTTTT
-,TRBJ1-4,15,-,TRBV2,CASSERSVRGEKLFF,TGTGCCAGCAGTGAAAGGTCCGTCAGGGGTGAAAAACTGTTTTTT
-,TRBJ2-1,14,-,TRBV18,CASSPLRSADEQFF,TGTGCCAGCTCACCACTCCGATCGGCGGATGAGCAGTTCTTC
-,TRBJ2-3,14,-,TRBV27,CASSLRPQADTQYF,TGTGCCAGCAGTTTAAGGCCCCAGGCAGATACGCAGTATTTT
-,TRBJ1-1,13,-,TRBV6-5,CASRTDKGYVAFF,TGTGCCAGCAGGACCGACAAAGGTTATGTAGCTTTCTTT
-,TRBJ1-2,18,-,TRBV28,CASSLEGGARFGAYGYTF,TGTGCCAGCAGTCTCGAGGGGGGGGCGAGGTTTGGTGCCTATGGCTACACCTTC
-,TRBJ2-3,12,-,TRBV16,CASSQSLDTQYF,TGTGCCAGCAGCCAATCCCTCGATACGCAGTATTTT
once,TRBJ2-3,16,TRBD2,TRBV5-1,CASSSISGGAANTQYF,TGCGCCAGCAGCTCCATTAGCGGGGGAGCCGCTAATACGCAGTATTTT
-,TRBJ2-1,15,-,TRBV18,CASSPTGTRSSEQFF,TGTGCCAGCTCTCCCACCGGGACAAGGAGTTCTGAGCAGTTCTTC
-,TRBJ2-2,16,TRBD1,TRBV7-3,CASSLDGTGTTGELFF,TGTGCCAGCAGCTTGGACGGGACAGGGACGACCGGGGAGCTGTTTTTT
-,TRBJ1-4,12,-,TRBV2,CASSERTGIAFF,TGTGCCAGCAGTGAGCGCACAGGGATCGCGTTTTTT
few,TRBJ2-1,15,TRBD2,TRBV4-3,CASSLTSGRADEQFF,TGCGCCAGCAGCCTGACTAGCGGGAGGGCCGATGAGCAGTTCTTC
-,TRBJ1-1,9,-,TRBV29-1,CSGPGQAFF,TGCAGCGGTCCCGGTCAAGCTTTCTTT
-,TRBJ2-1,15,TRBD2,TRBV18,CASSPRLAEYNEQFF,TGTGCCAGCTCCCCAAGACTAGCGGAGTACAATGAGCAGTTCTTC
-,TRBJ2-3,14,-,TRBV11-3,CASSRRSSTDTQYF,TGTGCCAGCAGCCGTCGGAGCAGCACAGATACGCAGTATTTT
-,TRBJ1-5,15,TRBD1,TRBV6-5,CASAGTGGLNQPQHF,TGTGCCAGCGCCGGGACAGGGGGGCTGAATCAGCCCCAGCATTTT
-,TRBJ2-7,10,-,TRBV6-7,CASSRAEQYF,TGTGCCAGCAGCCGCGCCGAGCAGTACTTC
-,TRBJ2-2,17,TRBD1,TRBV4-2,CASSPSGTGAFTGELFF,TGTGCCAGCAGCCCCTCGGGGACAGGGGCTTTCACCGGGGAGCTGTTTTTT
few,TRBJ1-3,15,-,TRBV6-2/TRBV6-3,CASSYSGLPGNTIYF,TGTGCCAGCAGTTACTCGGGGCTCCCTGGAAACACCATATATTTT
-,TRBJ1-2,15,-,TRBV21-1,CASSSVDRGLSGYTF,TGTGCCAGCAGCTCGGTCGACAGGGGGCTTAGTGGCTACACCTTC
-,TRBJ2-2,16,-,TRBV7-3,CASSSGALMNTGELFF,TGTGCCAGCAGCTCAGGGGCCCTAATGAACACCGGGGAGCTGTTTTTT